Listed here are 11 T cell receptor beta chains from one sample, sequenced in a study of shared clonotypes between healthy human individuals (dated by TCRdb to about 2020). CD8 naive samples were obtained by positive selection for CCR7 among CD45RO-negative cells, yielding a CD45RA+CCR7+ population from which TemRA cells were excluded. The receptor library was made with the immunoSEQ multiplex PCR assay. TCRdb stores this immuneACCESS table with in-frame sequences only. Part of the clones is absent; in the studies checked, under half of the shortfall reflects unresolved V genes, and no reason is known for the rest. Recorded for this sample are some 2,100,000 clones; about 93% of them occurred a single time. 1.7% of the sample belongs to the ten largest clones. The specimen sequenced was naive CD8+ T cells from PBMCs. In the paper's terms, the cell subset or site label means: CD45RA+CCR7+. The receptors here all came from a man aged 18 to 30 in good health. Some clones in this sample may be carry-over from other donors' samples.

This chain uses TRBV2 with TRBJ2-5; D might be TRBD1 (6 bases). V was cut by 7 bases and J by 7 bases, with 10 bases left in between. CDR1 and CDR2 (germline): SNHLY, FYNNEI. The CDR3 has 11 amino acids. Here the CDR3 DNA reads TGTGCCAGCACAGGGGCCATGACCCAGTACTTC. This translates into CASTGAMTQYF.

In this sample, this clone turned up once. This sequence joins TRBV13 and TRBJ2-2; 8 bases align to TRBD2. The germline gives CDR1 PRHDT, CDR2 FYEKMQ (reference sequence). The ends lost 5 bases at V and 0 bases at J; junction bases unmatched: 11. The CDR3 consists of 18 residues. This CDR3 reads CASSPVVLAGTNTGELFF. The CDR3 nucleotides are TGTGCCAGCAGCCCAGTGGTTCTAGCGGGTACGAACACCGGGGAGCTGTTTTTT. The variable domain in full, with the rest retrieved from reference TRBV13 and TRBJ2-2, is AAGVIQSPRHLIKEKRETATLKCYPIPRHDTVYWYQQGPGQDPQFLISFYEKMQSDKGSIPDRFSAQQFSDYHSELNMSSLELGDSALYFCASSPVVLAGTNTGELFFGEGSRLTVL.

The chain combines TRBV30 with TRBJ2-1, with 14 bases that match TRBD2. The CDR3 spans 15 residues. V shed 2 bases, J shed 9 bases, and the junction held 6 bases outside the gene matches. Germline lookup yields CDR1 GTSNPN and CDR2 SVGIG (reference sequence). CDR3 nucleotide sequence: TGTGCCTGGAGTCCCGGGACTAGCGGGAGTTCTGAGCAGTTCTTC. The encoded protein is CAWSPGTSGSSEQFF.

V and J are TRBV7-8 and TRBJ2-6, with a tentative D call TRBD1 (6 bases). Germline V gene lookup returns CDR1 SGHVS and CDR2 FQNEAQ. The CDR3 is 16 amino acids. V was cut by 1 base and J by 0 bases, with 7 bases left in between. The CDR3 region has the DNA TGTGCCAGCAGCTTAGACAGGGTCTCTGGGGCCAACGTCCTGACTTTC. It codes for CASSLDRVSGANVLTF. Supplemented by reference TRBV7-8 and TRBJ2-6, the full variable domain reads GAGVSQSPRYKVAKRGQDVALRCDPISGHVSLFWYQQALGQGPEFLTYFQNEAQLDKSGLPSDRFFAERPEGSVSTLKIQRTQQEDSAVYLCASSLDRVSGANVLTFGAGSRLTVL.

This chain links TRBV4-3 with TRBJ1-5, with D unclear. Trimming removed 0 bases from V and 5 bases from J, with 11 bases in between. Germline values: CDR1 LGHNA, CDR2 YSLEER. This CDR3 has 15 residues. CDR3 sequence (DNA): TGCGCCAGCAGCCAAGATGGCGGGAATTATCAGCCCCAGCATTTT. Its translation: CASSQDGGNYQPQHF.

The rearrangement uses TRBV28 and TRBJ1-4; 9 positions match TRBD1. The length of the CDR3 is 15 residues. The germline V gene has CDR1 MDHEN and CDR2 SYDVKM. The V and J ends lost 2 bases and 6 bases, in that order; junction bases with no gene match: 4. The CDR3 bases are TGTGCCAGCAGTTTAGAGGGACAGGGATATGAAAAACTGTTTTTT. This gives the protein CASSLEGQGYEKLFF.

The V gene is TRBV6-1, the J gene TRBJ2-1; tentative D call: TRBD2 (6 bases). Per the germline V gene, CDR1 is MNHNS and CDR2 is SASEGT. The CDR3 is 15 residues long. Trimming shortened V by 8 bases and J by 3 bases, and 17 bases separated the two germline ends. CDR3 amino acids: CASSVGGSVYNEQFF. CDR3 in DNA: TGTGCCAGCTCAGTGGGGGGAAGTGTCTACAATGAGCAGTTCTTC.

The CDR3 loop is CASSFRDTQHTEAFF. Here the CDR3 DNA reads TGCGCCAGCAGCTTCCGGGACACCCAACACACTGAAGCTTTCTTT. The rearrangement links TRBV5-1 to TRBJ1-1, with D possibly TRBD1 on 6 matching bases. Trimming removed 2 bases from V and 3 bases from J, with 14 bases in between. The germline gives CDR1 SGHRS, CDR2 YFSETQ. The CDR3 contains 15 residues.

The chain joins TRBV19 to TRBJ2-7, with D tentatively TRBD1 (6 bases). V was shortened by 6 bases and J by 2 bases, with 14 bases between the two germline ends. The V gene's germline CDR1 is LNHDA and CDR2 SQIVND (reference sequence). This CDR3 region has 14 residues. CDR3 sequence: CASSLGGRTYEQYF. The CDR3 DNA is TGTGCCAGTAGCCTTGGGGGCAGAACCTACGAGCAGTACTTC.

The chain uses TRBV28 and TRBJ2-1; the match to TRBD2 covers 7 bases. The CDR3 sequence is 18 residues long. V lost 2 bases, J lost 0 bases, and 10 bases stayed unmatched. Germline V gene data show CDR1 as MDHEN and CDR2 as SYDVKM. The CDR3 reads CASSLKGPAGSSYNEQFF. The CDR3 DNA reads TGTGCCAGCAGTTTAAAGGGTCCAGCGGGGAGCTCCTACAATGAGCAGTTCTTC.

The CDR3 reads CASSESPDTGLTDTQYF. The CDR3 nucleotides read TGCGCCAGCAGTGAGTCCCCTGACACTGGCCTCACAGATACGCAGTATTTT. The V and J genes are TRBV10-1 and TRBJ2-3, with D hard to call. The CDR3 runs to 17 residues. Germline V gene sequence: CDR1 WNHNN, CDR2 SYGVQD (reference sequence). Trimming took off 0 bases at V and 2 bases at J, with 15 bases between the two ends.